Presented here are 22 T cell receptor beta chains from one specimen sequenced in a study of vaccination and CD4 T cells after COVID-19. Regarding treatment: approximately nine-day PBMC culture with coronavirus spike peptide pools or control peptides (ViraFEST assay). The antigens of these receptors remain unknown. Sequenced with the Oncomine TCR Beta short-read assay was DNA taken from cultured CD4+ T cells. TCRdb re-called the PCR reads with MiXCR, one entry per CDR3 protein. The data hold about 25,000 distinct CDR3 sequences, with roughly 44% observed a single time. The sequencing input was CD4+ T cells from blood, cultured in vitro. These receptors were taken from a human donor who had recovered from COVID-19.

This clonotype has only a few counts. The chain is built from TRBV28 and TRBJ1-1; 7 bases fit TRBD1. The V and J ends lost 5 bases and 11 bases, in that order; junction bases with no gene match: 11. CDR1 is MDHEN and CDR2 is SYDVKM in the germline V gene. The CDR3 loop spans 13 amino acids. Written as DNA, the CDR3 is TGTGCCAGCAGTACAGGGGCGAGCAGAGTGGCTTTCTTT. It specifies CASSTGASRVAFF.

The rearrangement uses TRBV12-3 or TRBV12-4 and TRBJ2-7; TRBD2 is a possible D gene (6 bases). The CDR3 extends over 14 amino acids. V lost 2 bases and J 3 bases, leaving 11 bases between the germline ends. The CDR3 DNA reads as TGTGCCAGCAGTTTATTCATCGGGAGCTACGAGCAGTACTTC. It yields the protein CASSLFIGSYEQYF.

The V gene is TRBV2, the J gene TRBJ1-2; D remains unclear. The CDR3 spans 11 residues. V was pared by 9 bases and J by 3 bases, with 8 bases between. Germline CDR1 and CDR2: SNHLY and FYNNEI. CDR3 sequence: CASIYDYGYTF. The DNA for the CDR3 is TGTGCCAGTATTTATGACTATGGCTACACCTTC.

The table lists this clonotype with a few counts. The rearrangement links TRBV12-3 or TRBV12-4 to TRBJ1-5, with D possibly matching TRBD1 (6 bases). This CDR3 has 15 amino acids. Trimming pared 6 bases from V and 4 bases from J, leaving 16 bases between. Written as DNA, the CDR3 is TGTGCCAGCAGACCACAGGGCGGAGGTAATCAGCCCCAGCATTTT. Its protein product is CASRPQGGGNQPQHF.

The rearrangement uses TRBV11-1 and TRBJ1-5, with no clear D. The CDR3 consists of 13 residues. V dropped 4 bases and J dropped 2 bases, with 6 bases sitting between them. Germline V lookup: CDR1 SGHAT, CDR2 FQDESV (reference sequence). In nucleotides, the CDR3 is TGTGCCAGCAGCTCGATCCGCAATCAGCCCCAGCATTTT. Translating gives CASSSIRNQPQHF.

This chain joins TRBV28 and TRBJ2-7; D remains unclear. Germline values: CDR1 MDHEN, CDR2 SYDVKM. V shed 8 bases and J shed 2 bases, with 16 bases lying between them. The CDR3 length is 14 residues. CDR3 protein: CASYSSDGTYEQYF. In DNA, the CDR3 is TGTGCCAGCTACTCTTCAGACGGAACCTACGAGCAGTACTTC.

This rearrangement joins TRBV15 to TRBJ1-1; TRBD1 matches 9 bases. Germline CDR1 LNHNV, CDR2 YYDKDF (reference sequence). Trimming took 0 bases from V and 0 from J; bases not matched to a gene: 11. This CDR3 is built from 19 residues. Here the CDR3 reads CATSRDGRGQGGLNTEAFF. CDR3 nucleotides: TGTGCCACCAGCAGAGATGGCCGGGGACAGGGAGGGTTGAACACTGAAGCTTTCTTT.

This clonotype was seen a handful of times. The CDR3 DNA reads as TGTGCCAGCGGCCAGGTGCAGGTATCCTACGAGCAGTACTTC. This sequence encodes CASGQVQVSYEQYF. This rearrangement joins TRBV11-2 to TRBJ2-7, with D unclear. In germline, CDR1 is SGHAT, CDR2 FQNNGV. The CDR3 sequence is 14 residues long. The V gene lost 8 bases and the J gene lost 1 base, with 15 bases spanning the gap.

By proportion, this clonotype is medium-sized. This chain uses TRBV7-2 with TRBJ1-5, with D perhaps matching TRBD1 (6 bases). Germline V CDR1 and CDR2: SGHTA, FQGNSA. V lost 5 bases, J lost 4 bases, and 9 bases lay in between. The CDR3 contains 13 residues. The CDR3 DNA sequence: TGTGCCAGCAGCGTCAGGGGTAATCAGCCCCAGCATTTT. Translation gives CASSVRGNQPQHF. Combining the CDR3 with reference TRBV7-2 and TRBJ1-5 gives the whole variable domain GAGVSQSPSNKVTEKGKDVELRCDPISGHTALYWYRQSLGQGLEFLIYFQGNSAPDKSGLPSDRFSAERTGGSVSTLTIQRTQQEDSAVYLCASSVRGNQPQHFGDGTRLSIL.

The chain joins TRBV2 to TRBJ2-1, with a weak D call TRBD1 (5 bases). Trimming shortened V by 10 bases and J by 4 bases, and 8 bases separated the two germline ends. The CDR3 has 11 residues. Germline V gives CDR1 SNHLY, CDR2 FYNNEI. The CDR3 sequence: CATTEYNEQFF. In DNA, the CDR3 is TGTGCCACGACAGAGTACAATGAGCAGTTCTTC.

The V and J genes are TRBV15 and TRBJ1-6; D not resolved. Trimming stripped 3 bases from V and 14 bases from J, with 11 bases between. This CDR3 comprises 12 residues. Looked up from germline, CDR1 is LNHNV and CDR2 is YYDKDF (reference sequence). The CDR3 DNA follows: TGTGCCACCAGCAGCGCTAAAGGTGCCCTCCACTTT. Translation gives CATSSAKGALHF.

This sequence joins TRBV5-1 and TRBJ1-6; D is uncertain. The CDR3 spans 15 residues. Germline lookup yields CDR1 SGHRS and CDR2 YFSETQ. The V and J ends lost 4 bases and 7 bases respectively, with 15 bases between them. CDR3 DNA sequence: TGCGCCAGCAGCCCGGAGTGGCGGGGAAATTCACCCCTCCACTTT. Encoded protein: CASSPEWRGNSPLHF.

CDR3 in amino acids: CASSSSGAGGYTF. The CDR3 DNA is TGTGCCAGCAGTTCATCGGGGGCAGGCGGCTACACCTTC. This rearrangement joins TRBV28 to TRBJ1-2, with D possibly being TRBD1 (6 bases). V lost 4 bases, J lost 8 bases, and 14 bases lay in between. The CDR3 is made up of 13 amino acids. The germline CDR1 and CDR2 sequences are MDHEN and SYDVKM.

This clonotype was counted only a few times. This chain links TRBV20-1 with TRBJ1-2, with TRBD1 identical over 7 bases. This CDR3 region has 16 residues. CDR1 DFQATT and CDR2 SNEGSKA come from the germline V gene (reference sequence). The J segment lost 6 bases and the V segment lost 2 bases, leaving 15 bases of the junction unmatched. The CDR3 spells CSARSGRRRDRHGYTF. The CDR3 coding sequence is TGCAGTGCTAGAAGCGGCAGACGACGGGACAGACATGGCTACACCTTC.

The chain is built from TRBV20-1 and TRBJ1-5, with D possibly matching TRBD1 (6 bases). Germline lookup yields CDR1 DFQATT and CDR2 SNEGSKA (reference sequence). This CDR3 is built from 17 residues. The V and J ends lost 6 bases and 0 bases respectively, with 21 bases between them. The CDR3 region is CSADPIGRGHSNQPQHF. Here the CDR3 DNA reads TGCAGTGCCGACCCAATCGGCAGGGGCCATAGCAATCAGCCCCAGCATTTT.

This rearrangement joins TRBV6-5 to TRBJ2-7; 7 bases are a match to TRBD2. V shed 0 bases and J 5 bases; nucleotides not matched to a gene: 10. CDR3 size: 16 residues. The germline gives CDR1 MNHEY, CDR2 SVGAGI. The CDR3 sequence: CASSYSGGSGSHEQYF. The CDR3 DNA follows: TGTGCCAGCAGTTACTCTGGCGGGAGCGGGTCCCACGAGCAGTACTTC.

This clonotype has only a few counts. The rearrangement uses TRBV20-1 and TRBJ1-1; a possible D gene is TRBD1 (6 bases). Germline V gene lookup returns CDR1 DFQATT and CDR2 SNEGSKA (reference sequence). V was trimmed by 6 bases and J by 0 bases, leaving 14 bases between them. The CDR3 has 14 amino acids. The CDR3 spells CSAPDRRMNTEAFF. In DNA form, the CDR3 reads TGCAGTGCCCCGGACAGACGCATGAACACTGAAGCTTTCTTT.

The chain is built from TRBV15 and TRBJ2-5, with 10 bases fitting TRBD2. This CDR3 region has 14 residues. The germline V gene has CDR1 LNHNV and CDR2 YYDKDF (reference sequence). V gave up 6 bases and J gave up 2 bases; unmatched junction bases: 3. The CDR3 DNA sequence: TGTGCCACCAGGAAGACTAGCGGGCAAGAGACCCAGTACTTC. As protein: CATRKTSGQETQYF.

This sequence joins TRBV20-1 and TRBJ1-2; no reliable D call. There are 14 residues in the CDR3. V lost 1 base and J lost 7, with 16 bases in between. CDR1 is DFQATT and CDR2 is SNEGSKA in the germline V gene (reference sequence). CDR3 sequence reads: CSARALLQTPGYTF. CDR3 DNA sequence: TGCAGTGCTAGAGCCCTGTTGCAAACCCCTGGCTACACCTTC.

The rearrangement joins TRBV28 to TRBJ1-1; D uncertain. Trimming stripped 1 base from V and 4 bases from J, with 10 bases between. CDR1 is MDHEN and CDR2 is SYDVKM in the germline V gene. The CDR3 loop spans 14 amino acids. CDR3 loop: CASSLYGRVTEAFF. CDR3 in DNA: TGTGCCAGCAGTTTATACGGTCGTGTCACTGAAGCTTTCTTT.

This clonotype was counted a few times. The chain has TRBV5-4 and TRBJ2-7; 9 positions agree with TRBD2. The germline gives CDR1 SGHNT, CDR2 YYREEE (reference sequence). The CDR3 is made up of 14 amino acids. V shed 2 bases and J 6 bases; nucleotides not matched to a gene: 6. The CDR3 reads CASSFAGGRGEQYF. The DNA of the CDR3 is TGTGCCAGCAGCTTTGCGGGAGGGAGGGGCGAGCAGTACTTC.

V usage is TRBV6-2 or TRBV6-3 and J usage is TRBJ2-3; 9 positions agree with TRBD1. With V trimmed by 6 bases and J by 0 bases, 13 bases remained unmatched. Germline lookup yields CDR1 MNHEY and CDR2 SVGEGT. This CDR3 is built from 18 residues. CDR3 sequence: CASSRPMRTGASTDTQYF. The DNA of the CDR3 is TGTGCCAGCAGCCGCCCCATGAGGACAGGGGCTAGCACAGATACGCAGTATTTT.